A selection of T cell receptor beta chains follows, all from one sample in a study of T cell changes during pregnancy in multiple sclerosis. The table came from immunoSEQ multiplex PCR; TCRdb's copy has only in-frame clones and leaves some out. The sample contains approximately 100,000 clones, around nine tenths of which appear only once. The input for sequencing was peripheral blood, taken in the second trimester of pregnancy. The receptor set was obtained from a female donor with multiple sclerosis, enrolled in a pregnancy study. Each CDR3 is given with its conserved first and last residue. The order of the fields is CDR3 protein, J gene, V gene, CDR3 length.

CASSTYYEQYF TRBJ2-7 TRBV28 11
CASSLSYLVQETQYF TRBJ2-5 TRBV7-2 15
CASSATSGASYEQYF TRBJ2-7 TRBV6-1 15
CASSRGGDTQYF TRBJ2-3 TRBV11-3 12
CAISGTGRNEQYF TRBJ2-7 TRBV10-3 13
CASRESGRETQYF TRBJ2-5 TRBV6-1 13
CASSKDSGLQETQYF TRBJ2-5 TRBV19 15
CASSFRFSYRGAETQYF TRBJ2-5 TRBV7-9 17
CASSFGGTGIYEQYF TRBJ2-7 TRBV5-5 15
CASSVSREGFSNQPQHF TRBJ1-5 TRBV7-9 17
CASSSQYNEKLFF TRBJ1-4 TRBV19 13
CASSPRQGRNTEAFF TRBJ1-1 TRBV14 15
CAISRDYEQYF TRBJ2-7 TRBV10-3 11
CASSETGLLSYEQYF TRBJ2-7 TRBV7-9 15
CASSVRTASNQPQHF TRBJ1-5 TRBV6-1 15
CASSPGGLAGGSNEQFF TRBJ2-1 TRBV5-4 17
CASSLTGTSGGALTDTQYF TRBJ2-3 TRBV7-3 19
CASRKDRRNTIYF TRBJ1-3 TRBV28 13
CASSWGSAGDDTGELFF TRBJ2-2 TRBV5-1 17
CASSRGGQGYEKLFF TRBJ1-4 TRBV19 15
CASSGPSGRADTQYF TRBJ2-3 TRBV9 15
CASSLFGQAGAYNEQFF TRBJ2-1 TRBV7-3 17
CASSPGALLISDEQFF TRBJ2-1 TRBV18 16
CASRGQGHEQYF TRBJ2-7 TRBV2 12
CASSSWGRDYEQYF TRBJ2-7 TRBV2 14
CASSERGRGQPQHF TRBJ1-5 TRBV6-1 14
CASSVEETQYF TRBJ2-5 TRBV6-1 11
CAWRRGGSLDQPQHF TRBJ1-5 TRBV30 15
CALPSGAANTGELFF TRBJ2-2 TRBV30 15
CASSPRGQPQHF TRBJ1-5 TRBV5-8 12
CASSPEGGAQEDTEAFF TRBJ1-1 TRBV5-5 17
CASSYSGTPNTEAFF TRBJ1-1 TRBV6-5 15